The subject of this entry is one T cell receptor (beta chain). The sample originates from a study of technical replicates of blood from several donors. TCRdb's copy holds only in-frame clones and misses some; the assay was immunoSEQ multiplex PCR. The sample yields around 80,000 clones, less than 99% seen once. The sample was T cells isolated from PBMCs. This clonotype originated in a human donor in good health.

The DNA for the CDR3 is TGTGCCATCAGTGTAACAGGGGCCCAAGAGACCCAGTACTTC. It specifies CAISVTGAQETQYF. The genes are TRBV10-3 and TRBJ2-5, with TRBD1 matching over 7 bases. This CDR3 comprises 14 residues. Germline V CDR1 and CDR2: ENHRY, SYGVKD. J lost 1 base, V lost 4 bases, and 3 bases had no gene match.